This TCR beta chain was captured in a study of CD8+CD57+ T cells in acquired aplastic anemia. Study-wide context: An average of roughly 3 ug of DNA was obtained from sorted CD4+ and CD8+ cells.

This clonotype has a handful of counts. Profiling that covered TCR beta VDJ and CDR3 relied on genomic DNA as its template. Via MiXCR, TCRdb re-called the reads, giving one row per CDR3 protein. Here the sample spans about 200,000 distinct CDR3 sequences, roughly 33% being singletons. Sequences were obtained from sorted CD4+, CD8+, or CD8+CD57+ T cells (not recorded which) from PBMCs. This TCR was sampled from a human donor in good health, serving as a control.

This CDR3 reads CASSLGTGSGGETQYF. The DNA of the CDR3 is TGCGCCAGCAGCTTGGGGACAGGGTCTGGTGGGGAGACCCAGTACTTC. The chain combines TRBV5-1 with TRBJ2-5, with TRBD1 identical over 8 bases. CDR3 length equals 16 residues. Germline CDR1 is SGHRS and CDR2 is YFSETQ. The trim removed 0 bases at V and 5 bases at J, leaving 9 bases unmatched.